Below are 27 T cell receptor beta chains sequenced from a single sample in a study of blood T cells in healthy people across ages. With a J-beta primer mix and a sample-barcoded 5' primer, a second PCR ran 7 to 11 cycles. TCRdb re-derived calls from the 5' RACE reads in MiXCR, one entry per CDR3 protein. The profile shows over 950,000 distinct CDR3 sequences, around two fifths of them singletons. Sequenced sample: blood. These receptors originate from a man aged 18 to 30 in good health.

This chain links TRBV11-1 with TRBJ2-7; a possible D gene is TRBD1 (6 bases). Trimming took 4 bases from V and 1 from J, leaving 11 bases between them. The CDR3 loop spans 14 amino acids. Per germline, CDR1 SGHAT and CDR2 FQDESV (reference sequence). CDR3 bases: TGTGCCAGCAGCTATCAGGGGACATCCTACGAGCAGTACTTC. Translating gives CASSYQGTSYEQYF.

This chain links TRBV27 with TRBJ2-6; 8 nucleotides line up with TRBD1. V dropped 0 bases and J dropped 0; count of bases not matched to a gene: 1. CDR3 size: 17 residues. Germline CDR1 reads MNHEY; CDR2 reads SMNVEV (reference sequence). CDR3: CASSLSTGASGANVLTF. The CDR3 DNA sequence: TGTGCCAGCAGTTTATCGACAGGGGCCTCTGGGGCCAACGTCCTGACTTTC.

This clonotype was picked up a small number of times. The CDR3 loop is CASSARQHEQYF. CDR3 in DNA: TGTGCCAGCAGTGCAAGACAGCACGAGCAGTACTTC. The gene calls are TRBV6-1 and TRBJ2-7, with a weak D call TRBD1 (5 bases). The V and J ends lost 4 bases and 5 bases respectively, with 9 bases between them. CDR3 size: 12 residues. Germline CDR1 and CDR2: MNHNS and SASEGT.

On this clonotype: A much larger clone differs from this one at a single base, so this may be a read error. This rearrangement joins TRBV4-3 to TRBJ2-1; a possible D gene is TRBD1 (5 bases). The CDR3 length is 16 residues. The germline V and J ends were trimmed by 0 bases and 10 bases, with 19 bases remaining between them. From germline, CDR1 is LGHNA and CDR2 YSLEER. CDR3 amino acids: CASSQDLETEADEQFF. CDR3 sequence (DNA): TGCGCCAGCAGCCAAGATTTGGAGACAGAGGCCGACGAGCAGTTCTTC.

A few counts support this clonotype. The chain links TRBV4-3 to TRBJ2-2; D ambiguous. V was clipped by 0 bases and J by 6 bases, with 5 bases between them. The CDR3 is made up of 13 amino acids. CDR1 LGHNA and CDR2 YSLEER come from the germline V gene. The DNA for the CDR3 is TGCGCCAGCAGCCAAGACGTCTCCGGGGAGCTGTTTTTT. Translating gives CASSQDVSGELFF.

The V and J genes are TRBV12-3 or TRBV12-4 and TRBJ2-7; possible D gene TRBD1, 5 bases. The V gene lost 4 bases and the J gene lost 2 bases, with 12 bases spanning the gap. CDR3 length: 14 residues. CDR3 nucleotide sequence: TGTGCCAGCAGTTCTGGGGCTTCGGCCTACGAGCAGTACTTC. Translated: CASSSGASAYEQYF.

The rearrangement uses TRBV19 and TRBJ2-1; 9 bases fit TRBD2. Trimming cost V 6 bases and J 6 bases; bases outside gene matches: 6. This CDR3 region has 14 residues. Germline V gene data show CDR1 as LNHDA and CDR2 as SQIVND (reference sequence). The CDR3 here is CASSKSGGPNEQFF. The CDR3 DNA sequence: TGTGCCAGTAGCAAGAGCGGGGGGCCCAATGAGCAGTTCTTC.

This clonotype has only a few counts. The V gene is TRBV27, the J gene TRBJ1-2, with D perhaps matching TRBD1 (5 bases). CDR3 length equals 13 residues. Germline CDR1 is MNHEY and CDR2 is SMNVEV (reference sequence). Trimming took off 3 bases at V and 3 bases at J, with 8 bases between the two ends. The CDR3 reads CASSFGADYGYTF. The CDR3 nucleotides read TGTGCCAGCAGTTTTGGGGCAGACTATGGCTACACCTTC.

Only a few counts were recorded for this clonotype. The V and J genes are TRBV5-1 and TRBJ2-1; 11 bases map to TRBD1. Germline V gene lookup returns CDR1 SGHRS and CDR2 YFSETQ. The junction had 6 bases not matched to a gene; V was cut back by 4 bases and J by 3 bases. CDR3 size: 16 residues. The CDR3: CASSDTGTGGYNEQFF. DNA for the CDR3: TGCGCCAGCAGCGATACCGGGACAGGGGGCTACAATGAGCAGTTCTTC.

CDR3 amino acids: CASSWTVGEKLFF. The DNA of the CDR3 is TGTGCCAGCAGCTGGACAGTGGGTGAAAAACTGTTTTTT. The chain combines TRBV7-2 with TRBJ1-4; D possibly corresponds to TRBD1 (6 bases). CDR1 SGHTA and CDR2 FQGNSA come from the germline V gene. This CDR3 is built from 13 residues. The V gene lost 4 bases and the J gene lost 7 bases, with 10 bases spanning the gap.

As concerns this clonotype: Given a much more abundant clone one base away, this may be a read error. The chain couples TRBV20-1 to TRBJ1-5; no clear D. This CDR3 comprises 12 residues. V lost 3 bases to trimming and J lost 9 bases, with 12 bases between them. Germline CDR1 is DFQATT and CDR2 is SNEGSKA (reference sequence). The CDR3 DNA reads TGCAGTGCTAGGGGCCCGGATCGGCCCCAGCATTTT. As protein: CSARGPDRPQHF.

The J gene is TRBJ2-5, the V gene TRBV27; 8 bases align to TRBD2. The assigned J gene may be wrong: the sequence end matches TRBJ2-7 better. The CDR3 has 12 amino acids. Per germline, CDR1 MNHEY and CDR2 SMNVEV (reference sequence). CDR3 in DNA: TGTGCCAGCGCCATGGCGGGGGGCGAGCAGTACTTC. As protein: CASAMAGGEQYF.

In its sample, this clonotype was seen a few times. The chain uses TRBV9 and TRBJ2-1; D may be TRBD2 (6 bases). Trimming cost V 1 base and J 5 bases, with 13 bases left between them. CDR3 length equals 15 residues. Germline V CDR1 and CDR2: SGDLS, YYNGEE. This CDR3 reads CASSVKGGLNNEQFF. Written as DNA, the CDR3 is TGTGCCAGCAGCGTAAAAGGAGGACTAAACAATGAGCAGTTCTTC. Filled out from reference TRBV9 and TRBJ2-1, the complete variable domain reads DSGVTQTPKHLITATGQRVTLRCSPRSGDLSVYWYQQSLDQGLQFLIQYYNGEERAKGNILERFSAQQFPDLHSELNLSSLELGDSALYFCASSVKGGLNNEQFFGPGTRLTVL.

This rearrangement joins TRBV7-2 to TRBJ2-5; D perhaps matches TRBD2 (6 bases). The end of the DNA is better explained by TRBJ2-4, so the J call may be wrong. Germline V gives CDR1 SGHTA, CDR2 FQGNSA. This CDR3 contains 15 residues. CDR3: CASSTGGTLGDIQYF. As DNA, the CDR3 is TGTGCCAGCAGCACTGGGGGGACTCTCGGGGACATTCAGTACTTC.

The J gene is TRBJ1-5, the V gene TRBV2, with 8 bases lining up with TRBD1. The CDR3 runs 17 residues. V lost 5 bases to trimming and J lost 0 bases; unmatched junction nucleotides: 9. CDR1 and CDR2 from the germline V gene are SNHLY and FYNNEI. The CDR3 sequence is CASSHMDRDNSNQPQHF. CDR3 coding DNA: TGTGCCAGCAGTCATATGGACAGGGATAATAGCAATCAGCCCCAGCATTTT.

This chain links TRBV3-1 with TRBJ2-3; tentative D call: TRBD1 (6 bases). The V end lost 6 bases, the J end lost 0 bases, and 16 bases lay between the germline ends. The CDR3 extends over 16 amino acids. Germline V gene sequence: CDR1 LGHDT, CDR2 YNNKEL (reference sequence). CDR3 sequence reads: CASSPRGRYSTDTQYF. The CDR3 nucleotides are TGTGCCAGCAGTCCCAGGGGCCGTTATAGCACAGATACGCAGTATTTT.

This clonotype was detected ten times or more. The chain uses TRBV4-2 and TRBJ2-1; 7 bases are a match to TRBD2. The germline gives CDR1 LGHNA, CDR2 YNFKEQ. V dropped 0 bases and J dropped 5; count of bases not matched to a gene: 13. The CDR3 contains 18 residues. CDR3 bases: TGTGCCAGCAGCCAAGATCCTCTGTGGAGCGGGGATCACAATGAGCAGTTCTTC. This translates into CASSQDPLWSGDHNEQFF.

This rearrangement joins TRBV5-1 to TRBJ2-2; tentatively, D is TRBD2 (5 bases). V was clipped by 4 bases and J by 0 bases, with 10 bases between them. The CDR3 totals 15 residues. Germline CDR1 is SGHRS and CDR2 is YFSETQ. CDR3 coding DNA: TGCGCCAGCAGCGGACTTACTTCGAACACCGGGGAGCTGTTTTTT. It encodes CASSGLTSNTGELFF.

This clonotype showed up just a few times. This rearrangement joins TRBV20-1 to TRBJ1-5; TRBD1 might be the D (5 bases). Trimming took 6 bases from V and 3 from J, leaving 12 bases between them. From germline, CDR1 is DFQATT and CDR2 SNEGSKA (reference sequence). CDR3 size: 13 residues. The DNA of the CDR3 is TGCAGTGCGCAACAGGCCATCAATCAGCCCCAGCATTTT. Protein sequence: CSAQQAINQPQHF.

The genes are TRBV6-6 and TRBJ2-7; maybe TRBD2 (5 bases). The CDR3 is made up of 14 amino acids. V was pared by 0 bases and J by 2 bases, with 8 bases between. Per the germline V gene, CDR1 is MNHNY and CDR2 is SVGAGI (reference sequence). The chain's CDR3 is CASSYSLATYEQYF. The DNA of the CDR3 is TGTGCCAGCAGTTACTCCCTAGCCACCTACGAGCAGTACTTC.

This chain links TRBV7-9 with TRBJ2-1, with 7 bases lining up with TRBD2. This CDR3 spans 13 amino acids. Germline V lookup: CDR1 SEHNR, CDR2 FQNEAQ (reference sequence). With 6 bases clipped from V and 3 bases from J, the junction kept 2 bases outside the gene matches. DNA for the CDR3: TGTGCCAGCAGGAGCGGGAACTACAATGAGCAGTTCTTC. Amino acids: CASRSGNYNEQFF.

V and J are TRBV10-2 and TRBJ2-2; either TRBD1 or TRBD2 may fit D (5 bases each). Looked up from germline, CDR1 is WSHSY and CDR2 is SAAADI. V was clipped by 2 bases and J by 3 bases, with 10 bases between them. The CDR3 contains 15 residues. CDR3 amino acids: CASSERGVDTGELFF. The CDR3 nucleotides read TGCGCCAGCAGTGAGAGGGGAGTAGACACCGGGGAGCTGTTTTTT.

Notes on this clonotype: With a much larger clone just one base away, this may be a read error. This chain joins TRBV6-5 and TRBJ1-1; D possibly corresponds to TRBD1 (6 bases). CDR3 length: 12 residues. The germline CDR1 and CDR2 sequences are MNHEY and SVGAGI. CDR3: CASSTGDTGAFF. CDR3 DNA sequence: TGTGCCAGCAGTACGGGGGACACTGGAGCTTTCTTT.

This clonotype was observed a handful of times. CDR3 in amino acids: CASSQNTLDGYTF. For the CDR3, the DNA is TGTGCCAGCAGCCAAAATACCTTGGATGGCTACACCTTC. This chain connects TRBV3-1 to TRBJ1-2; D is unclear. CDR3 length: 13 amino acids. With 2 bases removed from V and 6 bases from J, the gap between germline ends came to 10 bases. Germline CDR1 LGHDT, CDR2 YNNKEL (reference sequence).

This chain connects TRBV6-2 or TRBV6-3 to TRBJ2-1; TRBD2 matches 12 bases. The CDR3 totals 15 residues. CDR1 and CDR2 (germline): MNHEY, SVGEGT. J was trimmed by 7 bases and V by 7 bases; bases with no gene match: 8. As DNA, the CDR3 is TGTGCCAGCACCATGACTAGCGGGGGAGGGAATGAGCAGTTCTTC. Translating gives CASTMTSGGGNEQFF.

The rearrangement links TRBV6-5 to TRBJ1-1; D unresolved. The CDR3 length is 13 residues. V shed 0 bases and J shed 3 bases, with 5 bases lying between them. Per the germline V gene, CDR1 is MNHEY and CDR2 is SVGAGI. CDR3 sequence (DNA): TGTGCCAGCAGTTACTCGATGGACACTGAAGCTTTCTTT. Residues: CASSYSMDTEAFF.

The J gene is TRBJ1-5, the V gene TRBV6-2 or TRBV6-3, with no clear D. Germline V gene lookup returns CDR1 MNHEY and CDR2 SVGEGT. The CDR3 contains 12 residues. The ends were cut back, 3 bases at V and 7 bases at J, with 7 bases in the middle. The CDR3 nucleotides are TGTGCCAGCAGTTATTCGTTCCAGCCCCAGCATTTT. Translation gives CASSYSFQPQHF.